The clone carrying this TCR beta chain was counted at least ten times. The antigen is not known. This specimen belongs to a study of post-analysis software for immune sequencing data. As for the study in general: There were relapsing-remitting, secondary progressive and progressive-relapsing multiple sclerosis among the disease courses included.

Prepared TCR beta cDNA libraries contained unique molecular identifiers. Between roughly 1 and 11 million T cells gave rise to some 450,000 cDNA molecules. TCRdb reprocessed the PCR reads via MiXCR and lists one record per CDR3 protein. The sample holds roughly 730,000 distinct CDR3 sequences, about 27% seen once. Germline V gives CDR1 LGHNA, CDR2 YSLEER. The CDR3 sequence is 13 residues long. With 0 bases removed from V and 8 bases from J, the gap between germline ends came to 8 bases. Study outcomes and limitations: Significantly decreased normalized Chao1 diversity was recorded for multiple sclerosis patients relative to controls. Higher frequency in patients than in controls was seen for roughly five TRBV segments, with TRBV5-6, TRBV5-1 and TRBV20-1 among them. Clustering by F measure revealed strong co-clustering among samples prepared together in one batch.

This rearrangement joins TRBV4-3 to TRBJ2-1; D not certain. Source material: blood. The sequence derives from a girl aged 5-17 years with multiple sclerosis. The DNA of the CDR3 is TGCGCCAGCAGCCAAGATCTACGCGATGAGCAGTTCTTC. It yields the protein CASSQDLRDEQFF.